Listed here is a single T cell receptor beta chain. Its antigen is unidentified. The protocol was immunoSEQ multiplex PCR, while the TCRdb copy is restricted to in-frame clones and leaves out a portion. The sample lists roughly 250,000 clones; 80% to 85% were seen once. This entry comes from a study of Tregs in tolerant kidney transplant recipients. General study findings and limits: This study did not directly address biological reproducibility. Expanding Tregs on activated donor B cells appeared to best identify donor-specific TCRbeta clones.

Unstimulated Tregs (CD4+CD25+CD127-) and CD4+CD25- non-Tregs were sorted from PBMCs. Material: CD4+ T cells from blood. The TCR comes from a human donor in good health.

CDR3 bases: TGTGCCGGACTGGTGGGCCTGGGGACCGGGGAGCTGTTTTTT. Protein sequence: CAGLVGLGTGELFF. This chain joins TRBV2 and TRBJ2-2, with D tentatively TRBD2 (5 bases). Germline-derived CDR1 and CDR2 are SNHLY and FYNNEI. V was cut by 11 bases and J by 5 bases, with 18 bases left in between. This CDR3 contains 14 residues.